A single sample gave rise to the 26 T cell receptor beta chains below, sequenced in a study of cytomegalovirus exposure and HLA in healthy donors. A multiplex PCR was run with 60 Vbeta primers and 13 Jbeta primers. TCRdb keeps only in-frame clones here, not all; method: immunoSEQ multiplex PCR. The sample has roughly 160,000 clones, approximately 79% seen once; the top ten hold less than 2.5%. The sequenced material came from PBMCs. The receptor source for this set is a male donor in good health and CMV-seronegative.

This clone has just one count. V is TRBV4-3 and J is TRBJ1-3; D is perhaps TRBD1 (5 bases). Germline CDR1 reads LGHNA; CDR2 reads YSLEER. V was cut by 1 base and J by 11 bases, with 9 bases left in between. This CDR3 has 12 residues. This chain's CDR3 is CASSQVGGAIYF. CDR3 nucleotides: TGCGCCAGCAGCCAAGTGGGGGGAGCCATATATTTT.

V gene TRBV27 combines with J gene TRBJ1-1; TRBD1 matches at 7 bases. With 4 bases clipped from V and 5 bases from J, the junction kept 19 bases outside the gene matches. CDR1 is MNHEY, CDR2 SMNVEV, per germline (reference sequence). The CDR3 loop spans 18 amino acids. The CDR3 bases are TGTGCCAGCAGTTCTCTCGAGGGGGCTGGGAGGTCGTGGACTGAAGCTTTCTTT. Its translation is CASSSLEGAGRSWTEAFF.

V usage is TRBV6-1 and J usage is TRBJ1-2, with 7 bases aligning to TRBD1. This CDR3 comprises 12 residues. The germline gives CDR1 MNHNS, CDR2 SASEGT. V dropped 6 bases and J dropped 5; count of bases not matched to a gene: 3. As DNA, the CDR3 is TGTGCCAGCAGCTGGGGACAGTATGGCTACACCTTC. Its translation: CASSWGQYGYTF.

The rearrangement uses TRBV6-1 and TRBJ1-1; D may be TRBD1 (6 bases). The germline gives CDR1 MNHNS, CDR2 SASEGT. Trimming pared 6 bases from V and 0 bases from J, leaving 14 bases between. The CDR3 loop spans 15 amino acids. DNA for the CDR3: TGTGCCAGCAGCAACCTCAGGGGATTGAACACTGAAGCTTTCTTT. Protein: CASSNLRGLNTEAFF.

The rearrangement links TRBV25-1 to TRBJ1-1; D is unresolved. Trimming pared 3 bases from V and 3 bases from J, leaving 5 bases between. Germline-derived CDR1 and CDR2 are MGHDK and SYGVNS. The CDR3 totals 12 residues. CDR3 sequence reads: CASSDADTEAFF. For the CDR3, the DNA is TGTGCCAGCAGTGACGCGGACACTGAAGCTTTCTTT.

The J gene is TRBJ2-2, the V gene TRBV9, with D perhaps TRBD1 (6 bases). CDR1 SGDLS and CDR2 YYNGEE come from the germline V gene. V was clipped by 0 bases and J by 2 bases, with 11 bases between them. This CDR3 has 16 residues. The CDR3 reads CASSVVVGANTGELFF. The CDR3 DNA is TGTGCCAGCAGCGTAGTTGTGGGGGCTAACACCGGGGAGCTGTTTTTT.

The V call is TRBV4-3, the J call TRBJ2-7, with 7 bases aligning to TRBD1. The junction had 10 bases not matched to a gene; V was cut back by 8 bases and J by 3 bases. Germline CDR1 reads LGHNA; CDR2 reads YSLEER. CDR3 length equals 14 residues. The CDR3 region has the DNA TGCGCCAGCGTAAAGAGGTGGGACAGCTACGAGCAGTACTTC. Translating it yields CASVKRWDSYEQYF.

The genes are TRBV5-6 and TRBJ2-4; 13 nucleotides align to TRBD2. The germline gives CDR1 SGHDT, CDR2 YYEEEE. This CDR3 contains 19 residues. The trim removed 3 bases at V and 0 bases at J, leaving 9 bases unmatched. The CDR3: CASSSPTSGGTLAKNIQYF. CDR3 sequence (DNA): TGTGCCAGCAGCTCGCCGACTAGCGGGGGGACCCTAGCCAAAAACATTCAGTACTTC.

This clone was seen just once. The CDR3 sequence: CASSPGGDRGPEPQHF. As DNA, the CDR3 is TGTGCCAGCAGCCCAGGGGGGGACAGGGGGCCGGAGCCCCAGCATTTT. The rearrangement uses TRBV7-9 and TRBJ1-5; TRBD1 agrees at 12 bases. The CDR3 is 16 amino acids. Germline V gene lookup returns CDR1 SEHNR and CDR2 FQNEAQ (reference sequence). V trimming: 5 bases; J trimming: 8 bases; junction bases outside the gene matches: 10.

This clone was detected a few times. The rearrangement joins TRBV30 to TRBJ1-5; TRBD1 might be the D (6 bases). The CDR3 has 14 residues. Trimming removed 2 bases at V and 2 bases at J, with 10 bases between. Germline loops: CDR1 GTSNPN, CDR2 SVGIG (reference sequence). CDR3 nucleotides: TGTGCCTGGAGTTCCCACAGGGGCAATCAGCCCCAGCATTTT. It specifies CAWSSHRGNQPQHF.

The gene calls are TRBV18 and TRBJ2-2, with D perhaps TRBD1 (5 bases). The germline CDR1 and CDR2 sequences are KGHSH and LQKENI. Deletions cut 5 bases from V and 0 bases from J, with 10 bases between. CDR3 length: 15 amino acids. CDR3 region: CASSVKGTNTGELFF. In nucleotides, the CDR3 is TGTGCCAGCTCAGTCAAGGGGACGAACACCGGGGAGCTGTTTTTT.

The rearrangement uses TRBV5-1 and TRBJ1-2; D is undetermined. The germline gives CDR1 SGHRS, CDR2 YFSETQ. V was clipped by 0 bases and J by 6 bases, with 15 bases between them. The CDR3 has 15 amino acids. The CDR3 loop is CASSLAAEPSNGYTF. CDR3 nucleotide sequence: TGCGCCAGCAGCTTGGCGGCGGAACCCTCAAATGGCTACACCTTC.

The chain's CDR3 is CSVAKTGGREQYF. CDR3 nucleotides: TGCAGCGTTGCGAAGACAGGGGGCCGCGAGCAGTACTTC. The chain has TRBV29-1 and TRBJ2-7, with 10 bases matching TRBD1. V shed 4 bases and J 6 bases; nucleotides not matched to a gene: 6. From germline, CDR1 is SQVTM and CDR2 ANQGSEA. There are 13 residues in the CDR3.

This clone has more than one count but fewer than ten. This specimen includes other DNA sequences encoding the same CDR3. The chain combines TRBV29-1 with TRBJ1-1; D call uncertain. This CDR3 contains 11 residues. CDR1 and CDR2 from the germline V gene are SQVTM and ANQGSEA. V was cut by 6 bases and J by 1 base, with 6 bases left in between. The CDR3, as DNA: TGCAGCGTGGCAAGGAACACTGAAGCTTTCTTT. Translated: CSVARNTEAFF. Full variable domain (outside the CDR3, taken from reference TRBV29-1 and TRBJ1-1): SAVISQKPSRDICQRGTSLTIQCQVDSQVTMMFWYRQQPGQSLTLIATANQGSEATYESGFVIDKFPISRPNLTFSTLTVSNMSPEDSSIYLCSVARNTEAFFGQGTRLTVV.

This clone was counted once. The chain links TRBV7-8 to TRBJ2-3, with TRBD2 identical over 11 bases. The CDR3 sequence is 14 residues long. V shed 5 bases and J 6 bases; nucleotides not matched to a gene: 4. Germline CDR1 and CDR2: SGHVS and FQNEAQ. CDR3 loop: CASSLSGGDDTQYF. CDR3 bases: TGTGCCAGCAGCCTTAGCGGGGGGGACGATACGCAGTATTTT.

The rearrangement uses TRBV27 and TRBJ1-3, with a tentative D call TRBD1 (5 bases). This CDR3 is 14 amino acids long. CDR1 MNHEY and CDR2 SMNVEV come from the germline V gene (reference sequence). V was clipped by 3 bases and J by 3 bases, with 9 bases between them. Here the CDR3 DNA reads TGTGCCAGCAGTTTCTCAGGGAATGGAAACACCATATATTTT. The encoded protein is CASSFSGNGNTIYF.

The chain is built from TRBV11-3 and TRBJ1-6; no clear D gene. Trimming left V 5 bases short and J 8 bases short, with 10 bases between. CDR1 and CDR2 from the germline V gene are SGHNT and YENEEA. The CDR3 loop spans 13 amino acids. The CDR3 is CASSTSSDSPLHF. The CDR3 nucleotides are TGTGCCAGCAGCACATCTTCCGATTCACCCCTCCACTTT.

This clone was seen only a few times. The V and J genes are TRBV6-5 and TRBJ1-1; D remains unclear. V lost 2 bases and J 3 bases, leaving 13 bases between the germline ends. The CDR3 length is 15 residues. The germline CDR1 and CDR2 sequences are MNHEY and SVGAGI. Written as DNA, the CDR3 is TGTGCCAGCAGTTACCGTTCGGAGCTATACACTGAAGCTTTCTTT. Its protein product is CASSYRSELYTEAFF.

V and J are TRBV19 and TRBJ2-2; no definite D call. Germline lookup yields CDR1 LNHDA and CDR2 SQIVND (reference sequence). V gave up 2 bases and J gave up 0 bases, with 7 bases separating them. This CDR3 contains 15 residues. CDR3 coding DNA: TGTGCCAGTAGTATATCTGGAGCGAACACCGGGGAGCTGTTTTTT. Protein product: CASSISGANTGELFF.

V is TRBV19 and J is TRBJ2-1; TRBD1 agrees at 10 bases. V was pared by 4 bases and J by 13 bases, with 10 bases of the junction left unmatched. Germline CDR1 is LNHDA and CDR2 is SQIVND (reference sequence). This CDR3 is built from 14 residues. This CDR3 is CASSTRTGGIPQFF. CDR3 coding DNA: TGTGCCAGTAGTACAAGGACAGGGGGGATCCCACAGTTCTTC.

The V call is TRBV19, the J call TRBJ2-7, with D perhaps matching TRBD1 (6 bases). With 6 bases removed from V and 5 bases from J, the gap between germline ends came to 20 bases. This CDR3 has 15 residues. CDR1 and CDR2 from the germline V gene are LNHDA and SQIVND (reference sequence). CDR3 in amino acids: CASRRTDAGRDEQYF. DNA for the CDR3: TGTGCCAGTAGACGGACAGACGCTGGTCGGGACGAGCAGTACTTC.

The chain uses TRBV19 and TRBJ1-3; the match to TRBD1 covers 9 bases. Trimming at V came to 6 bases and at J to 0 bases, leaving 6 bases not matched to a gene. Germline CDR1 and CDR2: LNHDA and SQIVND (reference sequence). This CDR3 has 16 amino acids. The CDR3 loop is CASSPGQGVSGNTIYF. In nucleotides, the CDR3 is TGTGCCAGTAGCCCGGGACAGGGCGTCTCTGGAAACACCATATATTTT.

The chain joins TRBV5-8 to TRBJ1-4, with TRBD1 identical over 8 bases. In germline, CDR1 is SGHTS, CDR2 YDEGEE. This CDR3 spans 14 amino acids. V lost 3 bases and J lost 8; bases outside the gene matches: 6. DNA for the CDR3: TGTGCCAGCAGCTCGGACAGGGTACGAGAAAAACTGTTTTTT. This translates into CASSSDRVREKLFF.

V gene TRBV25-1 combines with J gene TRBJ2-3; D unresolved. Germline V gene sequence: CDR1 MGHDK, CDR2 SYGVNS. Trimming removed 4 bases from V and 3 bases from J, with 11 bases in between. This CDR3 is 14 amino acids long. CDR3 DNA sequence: TGTGCCAGCAGTGGTCGATGGGCTACAGATACGCAGTATTTT. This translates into CASSGRWATDTQYF.

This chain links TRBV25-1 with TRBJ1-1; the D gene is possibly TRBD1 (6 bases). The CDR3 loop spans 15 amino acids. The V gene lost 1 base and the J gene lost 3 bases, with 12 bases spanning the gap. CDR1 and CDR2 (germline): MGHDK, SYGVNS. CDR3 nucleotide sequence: TGTGCCAGCAGTGAATGGGGGCGCAGGGACACTGAAGCTTTCTTT. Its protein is CASSEWGRRDTEAFF.

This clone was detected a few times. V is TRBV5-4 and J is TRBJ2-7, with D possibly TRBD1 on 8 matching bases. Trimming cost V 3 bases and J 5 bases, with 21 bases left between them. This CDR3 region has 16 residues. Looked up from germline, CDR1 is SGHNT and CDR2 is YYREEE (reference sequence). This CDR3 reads CASSSGLQGGNNEQYF. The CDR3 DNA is TGTGCCAGCAGCTCAGGACTACAGGGGGGGAATAACGAGCAGTACTTC.